Below, one TCR beta chain is given with its context. The data were obtained in a study of blood T cell repertoires in COVID-19. Study information: COVID-19 samples, acute and convalescent, were from the United States, Italy and Spain. In each case, the material was cDNA or gDNA derived from T cells, B-cell-depleted T cells, or PBMCs.

Germline lookup yields CDR1 SGHVS and CDR2 FQNEAQ. The CDR3 is 16 amino acids. V lost 6 bases to trimming and J lost 8 bases; unmatched junction nucleotides: 13. One Seattle source followed patients from active infection through their disease course. Per the study methods: For nucleated cells, counts were estimated from reference gene primer amplification. The data were produced by immunoSEQ multiplex PCR, yet TCRdb's version contains in-frame clones alone and is incomplete. V, J and clone size were drawn from that table, and D and trimming were deduced from the DNA. Here the sample spans some 220,000 clones, 80% to 85% being singletons.

Sequences were obtained from peripheral blood. The clonotype comes from a woman aged 70 to 79 with COVID-19, enrolled during active disease. V gene TRBV7-8 combines with J gene TRBJ2-2, with 9 bases identical to TRBD1. The CDR3 is CASRSGTGRDVGELFF. CDR3 nucleotides: TGTGCCAGCAGATCCGGGACAGGGAGGGACGTTGGGGAGCTGTTTTTT.